One sample yielded the 14 T cell receptor beta chains listed below, sequenced in a study of blood T cells in healthy people across ages. With a J-beta primer mix and a sample-barcoded 5' primer, a second PCR ran roughly 7 to 11 cycles. From the 5' RACE reads, TCRdb called clonotypes with MiXCR, one entry per CDR3 protein. The profile covers approximately 670,000 distinct CDR3 sequences, with around two fifths appearing a single time and around 30% taken by the ten largest. The sample comprised blood. The receptors here all came from a man aged 80 or over in good health.

The genes are TRBV5-1 and TRBJ2-5, with TRBD1 matching 8 bases. The J call is uncertain, as TRBJ2-7 better fits the DNA end. Germline assignment: CDR1 SGHRS and CDR2 YFSETQ. The CDR3 is 14 amino acids. CDR3 sequence reads: CASSWGDRLDEQYF. CDR3 in DNA: TGCGCCAGCAGCTGGGGGGACAGGCTAGACGAGCAGTACTTC.

The chain employs TRBV21-1 and TRBJ2-3; the table's TRBD2 call for D was not verified on the DNA. TRBV21-1 is described as a pseudogene. The CDR3 loop spans 16 amino acids. Written as DNA, the CDR3 is TGTGCCAGCAGCAACTTGACTAGCGGGGCCACAGATACGCAGTATTTT. It translates to CASSNLTSGATDTQYF.

This clonotype was detected a few times. The chain joins TRBV4-1 to TRBJ1-4; no firm D call. The CDR3 consists of 16 residues. Per germline, CDR1 MGHRA and CDR2 YSYEKL. The germline V and J ends were trimmed by 2 bases and 0 bases, with 10 bases remaining between them. CDR3 nucleotide sequence: TGCGCCAGCAGCCAACTAGAGTTTGCAACTAATGAAAAACTGTTTTTT. This sequence encodes CASSQLEFATNEKLFF.

The chain couples TRBV30 to TRBJ1-5; D is ambiguous. Germline V gene sequence: CDR1 GTSNPN, CDR2 SVGIG (reference sequence). The V and J ends lost 2 bases and 2 bases respectively, with 7 bases between them. CDR3 length: 13 amino acids. The CDR3 loop is CAWSNQGNQPQHF. CDR3 DNA sequence: TGTGCCTGGAGTAACCAGGGCAATCAGCCCCAGCATTTT.

This clonotype was found a few times. The chain carries TRBV5-1 and TRBJ1-6, with 7 bases lining up with TRBD1. Trimming removed 4 bases from V and 10 bases from J; junction bases left unmatched: 8. The CDR3 loop spans 14 amino acids. Germline values: CDR1 SGHRS, CDR2 YFSETQ. Written as DNA, the CDR3 is TGCGCCAGCAGCCGTGGACAGGTTGAATCACCCCTCCACTTT. The encoded protein is CASSRGQVESPLHF.

This clonotype showed up just a few times. The chain couples TRBV5-5 to TRBJ2-5, with D unresolved. Germline CDR1 SGHKS, CDR2 YYEKEE (reference sequence). V shed 1 base and J shed 2 bases, with 15 bases lying between them. This CDR3 has 16 amino acids. The CDR3 sequence is CASSLLPDALQETQYF. CDR3 coding DNA: TGTGCCAGCAGCTTGCTCCCGGACGCATTGCAAGAGACCCAGTACTTC.

There are a few counts of this clonotype. The chain uses TRBV7-2 and TRBJ1-6, with 8 positions matching TRBD1. Germline lookup yields CDR1 SGHTA and CDR2 FQGNSA. This CDR3 is 15 amino acids long. Trimming at V came to 4 bases and at J to 10 bases, leaving 9 bases not matched to a gene. The CDR3 DNA reads as TGTGCCAGCAGCTCATCGACAGGGGAGGGATCACCCCTCCACTTT. Translating gives CASSSSTGEGSPLHF.

This clonotype was detected many times. CDR3 residues: CASSSLAGTEGYEQYF. The DNA for the CDR3 is TGTGCCAGCAGTTCACTAGCCGGGACAGAAGGTTACGAGCAGTACTTC. This chain links TRBV28 with TRBJ2-7, with D perhaps TRBD1 (7 bases). The CDR3 loop spans 16 amino acids. Germline CDR1 reads MDHEN; CDR2 reads SYDVKM. Deletions cut 4 bases from V and 4 bases from J, with 20 bases between.

This clonotype was recorded once. This CDR3 fails to terminate in the conserved phenylalanine or tryptophan, so it likely reflects a read error. The chain uses TRBV7-3 and TRBJ2-5, with D unresolved. Germline V CDR1 and CDR2: SGHTA, FQGTGA. The germline V and J ends were trimmed by 5 bases and 11 bases, with 15 bases remaining between them. The CDR3 is made up of 12 amino acids. The CDR3 sequence: CASSNAVDEQYS. CDR3 in DNA: TGTGCCAGCAGCAACGCCGTCGATGAGCAGTACTCC.

In the case of this clonotype: At one boundary the junction diverges from the germline segment, which might be a read error. CDR3 loop: CASRQEINEKLFF. CDR3 DNA sequence: TGTGCCAGCAGACAGGAGATTAATGAAAAGCTGTTTTTT. J is TRBJ1-4 and V is TRBV12-3 or TRBV12-4, with TRBD1 as a possible D gene (5 bases). The CDR3 loop spans 13 amino acids.

This clonotype was seen a few times. The chain carries TRBV28 and TRBJ2-7; D may be TRBD1 (6 bases). Per the germline V gene, CDR1 is MDHEN and CDR2 is SYDVKM. Trimming removed 6 bases at V and 1 base at J, with 16 bases between. The length of the CDR3 is 15 residues. The CDR3 spells CASRFDRTRSYEQYF. The CDR3 coding sequence is TGTGCCAGCAGGTTTGACAGGACCAGGTCCTACGAGCAGTACTTC.

In its sample, this clonotype was seen a few times. The genes are TRBV5-1 and TRBJ2-3; D possibly uses TRBD1 or TRBD2 (5 bases each). Germline V CDR1 and CDR2: SGHRS, YFSETQ. V was trimmed by 4 bases and J by 6 bases, leaving 15 bases between them. The CDR3 consists of 14 residues. CDR3 sequence reads: CASSPGTMADTQYF. DNA for the CDR3: TGCGCCAGCAGCCCCGGGACCATGGCCGATACGCAGTATTTT.

This clonotype was seen at least ten times. The rearrangement links TRBV29-1 to TRBJ2-1; D is uncertain. V was cut by 3 bases and J by 1 base, with 4 bases left in between. CDR1 and CDR2 from the germline V gene are SQVTM and ANQGSEA. This CDR3 has 12 residues. CDR3 in amino acids: CSVDGSYNEQFF. CDR3 bases: TGCAGCGTTGACGGGTCCTACAATGAGCAGTTCTTC.

In its sample, this clonotype was seen a few times. V is TRBV20-1 and J is TRBJ1-2; D gene ambiguous. The CDR3 spans 14 residues. CDR1 and CDR2 from the germline V gene are DFQATT and SNEGSKA (reference sequence). V was shortened by 5 bases and J by 5 bases, with 18 bases between the two germline ends. This CDR3 is CSAVQGSADYGYTF. The DNA of the CDR3 is TGCAGTGCTGTGCAAGGGTCGGCGGATTATGGCTACACCTTC.